A single sample gave rise to the 15 T cell receptor beta chains below, sequenced in a study of shared clonotypes between healthy human individuals (TCRdb year 2020). Library method: the immunoSEQ multiplex PCR assay. The source is immuneACCESS, and TCRdb retained only in-frame sequences with V and J called. Part of the clones is not carried over; for the studies checked, unresolved V genes explain less than half of this, and the remainder is unexplained. The sample table records fewer than 2.5 million clones; approximately 93% of these occur just once. The ten largest account for 0.36% of the sample. Sequencing was done on a sample of naive CD4+ T cells from PBMCs. The cell subset or site tag for this specimen amounts to: CD45RA+ positively selected. The receptors shown here come from a man between 18 and 35 years old in good health. Some clones in this sample may be carry-over from other donors' samples.

The chain combines TRBV15 with TRBJ2-5; tentatively, D is TRBD2 (5 bases). Germline CDR1 reads LNHNV; CDR2 reads YYDKDF (reference sequence). V was pared by 6 bases and J by 2 bases, with 16 bases between. CDR3 length: 15 residues. For the CDR3, the DNA is TGTGCCACCAGTAAGGCCCCGCTAGCTCAAGAGACCCAGTACTTC. This translates into CATSKAPLAQETQYF.

The chain employs TRBV7-8 and TRBJ1-5, with 7 positions matching TRBD1. The V and J ends lost 5 bases and 4 bases, in that order; junction bases with no gene match: 14. The CDR3 totals 17 residues. Per the germline V gene, CDR1 is SGHVS and CDR2 is FQNEAQ. The CDR3 coding sequence is TGTGCCAGCAGCCTCCCCTCAGGGGGGGGGCGGAATCAGCCCCAGCATTTT. Translation: CASSLPSGGGRNQPQHF.

The chain is built from TRBV5-1 and TRBJ2-3, with 10 positions matching TRBD1. The length of the CDR3 is 17 residues. Germline CDR1 is SGHRS and CDR2 is YFSETQ. V lost 3 bases, J lost 3 bases, and 10 bases stayed unmatched. CDR3 nucleotide sequence: TGCGCCAGCAGCTCTAACCCGGGACAGGGGTCGACAGATACGCAGTATTTT. It encodes CASSSNPGQGSTDTQYF.

The chain combines TRBV4-1 with TRBJ2-1; no clear D. The length of the CDR3 is 12 residues. Trimming took 2 bases from V and 9 from J, leaving 8 bases between them. CDR1 is MGHRA, CDR2 YSYEKL, per germline. The CDR3 spells CASSQPVGEQFF. CDR3 in DNA: TGCGCCAGCAGCCAACCGGTGGGTGAGCAGTTCTTC.

This chain uses TRBV5-5 with TRBJ2-7, with TRBD1 as a possible D gene (5 bases). The germline V gene has CDR1 SGHKS and CDR2 YYEKEE (reference sequence). The ends were cut back, 4 bases at V and 6 bases at J, with 20 bases in the middle. CDR3 size: 15 residues. The CDR3 DNA reads TGTGCCAGCAGCACCGGACACTGGAAGGGTTCCGAGCAGTACTTC. It encodes CASSTGHWKGSEQYF.

The J gene is TRBJ1-2, the V gene TRBV18, with D possibly being TRBD1 (5 bases). V was pared by 6 bases and J by 4 bases, with 12 bases between. Germline loops: CDR1 KGHSH, CDR2 LQKENI. CDR3 size: 13 residues. DNA for the CDR3: TGTGCCAGCTCGCCAAGACAGCCCTATGGCTACACCTTC. It is translated as CASSPRQPYGYTF.

The V and J genes are TRBV2 and TRBJ2-1, with D maybe TRBD2 (5 bases). Germline CDR1 reads SNHLY; CDR2 reads FYNNEI. The CDR3 extends over 13 amino acids. V was trimmed by 5 bases and J by 10 bases, leaving 15 bases between them. This chain's CDR3 is CASSPSWAGEQFF. The CDR3 DNA sequence: TGTGCCAGCAGTCCGTCCTGGGCGGGCGAGCAGTTCTTC.

The chain has TRBV5-1 and TRBJ2-1; D not certain. CDR3 length equals 15 residues. Germline loops: CDR1 SGHRS, CDR2 YFSETQ. Trimming removed 0 bases at V and 4 bases at J, with 11 bases between. CDR3 amino acids: CASSLAESGYNEQFF. The CDR3 DNA follows: TGCGCCAGCAGCTTGGCCGAGTCAGGTTACAATGAGCAGTTCTTC.

This clone was seen a handful of times. The rearrangement uses TRBV18 and TRBJ1-5; possible D gene TRBD1, 6 bases. This CDR3 has 16 amino acids. Trimming pared 6 bases from V and 6 bases from J, leaving 21 bases between. Germline V gene lookup returns CDR1 KGHSH and CDR2 LQKENI. CDR3 coding DNA: TGTGCCAGCTCCCAGTCGGCGGGGGGGCTGGGTCAGCCCCAGCATTTT. Amino acid sequence: CASSQSAGGLGQPQHF.

The genes are TRBV5-1 and TRBJ2-1, with TRBD2 identical over 8 bases. CDR3 length equals 15 residues. Germline V gene lookup returns CDR1 SGHRS and CDR2 YFSETQ. J was trimmed by 3 bases and V by 1 base; bases with no gene match: 3. The CDR3 loop is CASSLSSGNYNEQFF. For the CDR3, the DNA is TGCGCCAGCAGCTTGAGTAGCGGGAACTACAATGAGCAGTTCTTC.

V usage is TRBV7-3 and J usage is TRBJ2-3; possible D gene TRBD2, 5 bases. The V gene lost 2 bases and the J gene lost 2 bases, with 11 bases spanning the gap. CDR3 length: 15 amino acids. Looked up from germline, CDR1 is SGHTA and CDR2 is FQGTGA. The CDR3 DNA sequence: TGTGCCAGCAGCTTAGGTAACGGGAACACAGATACGCAGTATTTT. This encodes CASSLGNGNTDTQYF.

This sequence joins TRBV7-2 and TRBJ1-3; D call uncertain. Trimming shortened V by 5 bases and J by 4 bases, and 12 bases separated the two germline ends. The CDR3 consists of 14 residues. Germline V gene sequence: CDR1 SGHTA, CDR2 FQGNSA. The CDR3 loop is CASSHSHAGNTIYF. The DNA for the CDR3 is TGTGCCAGCAGCCACTCCCATGCCGGAAACACCATATATTTT.

This sequence joins TRBV15 and TRBJ2-2, with 8 bases lining up with TRBD1. The CDR3 extends over 16 amino acids. Germline lookup yields CDR1 LNHNV and CDR2 YYDKDF (reference sequence). Trimming at V came to 1 base and at J to 5 bases, leaving 6 bases not matched to a gene. CDR3 DNA sequence: TGTGCCACCAGCAGAGCGCAGGGGGCGCGGACCGGGGAGCTGTTTTTT. It specifies CATSRAQGARTGELFF.

The sample holds one count of this clone. The chain combines TRBV28 with TRBJ2-7; tentatively, D is TRBD1 (6 bases). This CDR3 region has 15 residues. Trimming took 6 bases from V and 2 from J, leaving 17 bases between them. From germline, CDR1 is MDHEN and CDR2 SYDVKM. CDR3 region: CASSLGVGGTYEQYF. CDR3 nucleotide sequence: TGTGCCAGCAGCCTTGGTGTAGGGGGAACCTACGAGCAGTACTTC.

This clone was counted once. The chain links TRBV11-2 to TRBJ2-7, with D tentatively TRBD1 (5 bases). V was clipped by 1 base and J by 3 bases, with 16 bases between them. Germline V lookup: CDR1 SGHAT, CDR2 FQNNGV. The CDR3 consists of 16 residues. The CDR3 DNA is TGTGCCAGCAGCTTAGGATTTCGGGCAGGGTTCTACGAGCAGTACTTC. Translation gives CASSLGFRAGFYEQYF.